These 23 T cell receptor beta chains share one sample of origin, sequenced in a study of T cell responses to AZD1222 COVID-19 vaccine. Assay: immunoSEQ multiplex PCR; the TCRdb copy retains only in-frame clones and omits some. The repertoire holds approximately 140,000 clones, with around 91% as singletons. Here the sequenced sample was peripheral blood, taken on day 0 of AZD1222 vaccination. The receptors originated from an adult in good health.

This clone occurred once. The chain carries TRBV28 and TRBJ1-1, with 7 bases that match TRBD1. In germline, CDR1 is MDHEN, CDR2 SYDVKM. The CDR3 loop spans 16 amino acids. V was pared by 4 bases and J by 0 bases, with 8 bases of the junction left unmatched. The CDR3 nucleotides read TGTGCCAGCAGTTCGGACAGGAACGGTATGAACACTGAAGCTTTCTTT. This encodes CASSSDRNGMNTEAFF.

J is TRBJ1-1 and V is TRBV19, with no clear D. The CDR3 has 13 amino acids. Germline V gives CDR1 LNHDA, CDR2 SQIVND (reference sequence). V lost 6 bases and J lost 4, with 12 bases in between. Written as DNA, the CDR3 is TGTGCCAGTAGGCAATCCCAGAGCACTGAAGCTTTCTTT. Translating it yields CASRQSQSTEAFF.

The rearrangement links TRBV25-1 to TRBJ1-1; D ambiguous. The germline V gene has CDR1 MGHDK and CDR2 SYGVNS. Trimming took off 5 bases at V and 5 bases at J, with 12 bases between the two ends. This CDR3 is 13 amino acids long. CDR3: CASSQGSVTEAFF. The CDR3 bases are TGTGCCAGCAGTCAAGGGTCGGTGACTGAAGCTTTCTTT.

V gene TRBV5-4 combines with J gene TRBJ2-3; D not certain. The germline V and J ends were trimmed by 6 bases and 6 bases, with 17 bases remaining between them. The CDR3 runs to 14 residues. Germline CDR1 is SGHNT and CDR2 is YYREEE (reference sequence). For the CDR3, the DNA is TGTGCCAGCACCCAGTCTGCTCACATCGATACGCAGTATTTT. Encoded protein: CASTQSAHIDTQYF.

CDR3 protein: CATLATSGLGSYNEQFF. The DNA for the CDR3 is TGTGCCACCCTAGCTACTAGCGGACTAGGAAGTTACAATGAGCAGTTCTTC. The gene calls are TRBV12-1 and TRBJ2-1; the table gives TRBD2 as D, unverified against the DNA. TRBV12-1 is a recognized pseudogene. The CDR3 totals 17 residues.

In DNA form, the CDR3 reads TGTGCCAGCAGCCAAGATACGGACACGGGAGCTTTCTTT. Translating it yields CASSQDTDTGAFF. The rearrangement links TRBV4-2 to TRBJ1-1, with a tentative D call TRBD1 (5 bases). Germline values: CDR1 LGHNA, CDR2 YNFKEQ. This CDR3 has 13 amino acids. V was pared by 0 bases and J by 10 bases, with 12 bases between.

Only a few counts were recorded for this clone. An end of the junction does not agree with germline; a read error may underlie this. V is TRBV9 and J is TRBJ1-2; TRBD1 aligns across 8 bases. Germline V gives CDR1 SGDLS, CDR2 YYNGEE. This CDR3 has 13 amino acids. CDR3 loop: CASSVDPDRVGAF. The CDR3 DNA reads TGTGCCAGCAGCGTAGATCCGGACAGGGTGGGTGCCTTC.

The rearrangement joins TRBV2 to TRBJ1-2, with a tentative D call TRBD1 (5 bases). Trimming left V 5 bases short and J 0 bases short, with 13 bases between. From germline, CDR1 is SNHLY and CDR2 FYNNEI. This CDR3 is built from 15 residues. CDR3 bases: TGTGCCAGCAGTCCTTTTTCAGGGACTAACTATGGCTACACCTTC. Translation: CASSPFSGTNYGYTF.

The chain couples TRBV7-8 to TRBJ2-3; D might be TRBD1 or TRBD2, each matching 5 bases. The CDR3 spans 15 residues. V dropped 2 bases and J dropped 2 bases, with 11 bases sitting between them. Germline V lookup: CDR1 SGHVS, CDR2 FQNEAQ. CDR3: CASSLRGALTDTQYF. Here the CDR3 DNA reads TGTGCCAGCAGCTTAAGAGGGGCCCTCACAGATACGCAGTATTTT.

The CDR3 DNA sequence: TGCGCCAGCAGCTTTCCGGGGGAGCTGTTTTTT. Protein: CASSFPGELFF. The genes are TRBV5-1 and TRBJ2-2; D gene unclear. CDR3 length equals 11 residues. The V and J ends lost 2 bases and 8 bases respectively, with 4 bases between them. The germline CDR1 and CDR2 sequences are SGHRS and YFSETQ.

J is TRBJ1-2 and V is TRBV9; D is undetermined. This CDR3 spans 14 amino acids. Germline-derived CDR1 and CDR2 are SGDLS and YYNGEE. With 6 bases removed from V and 5 bases from J, the gap between germline ends came to 17 bases. The CDR3 nucleotides are TGTGCCAGCACCACCACGGAGGGTCTATATGGCTACACCTTC. Translating gives CASTTTEGLYGYTF.

The chain employs TRBV6-6 and TRBJ2-5, with 9 bases fitting TRBD1. V trimming: 8 bases; J trimming: 7 bases; junction bases outside the gene matches: 11. The CDR3 covers 14 residues. Looked up from germline, CDR1 is MNHNY and CDR2 is SVGAGI (reference sequence). The CDR3 DNA sequence: TGTGCCAGCCGCTGGAGGGACAGGGTTGTGACCCAGTACTTC. This gives the protein CASRWRDRVVTQYF.

This clone was detected only once. The V and J genes are TRBV3-1 (or the pseudogene TRBV3-2) and TRBJ2-7; D might be TRBD1 (6 bases). V lost 0 bases and J lost 2, with 11 bases in between. The CDR3 has 15 amino acids. The germline V gene has CDR1 LGHDT and CDR2 YNNKEL (reference sequence). Here the CDR3 reads CASSQEPGQPYEQYF. CDR3 nucleotide sequence: TGTGCCAGCAGCCAAGAACCGGGACAACCCTACGAGCAGTACTTC.

The chain couples TRBV6-5 to TRBJ1-2; no clear D gene. Germline V gene data show CDR1 as MNHEY and CDR2 as SVGAGI. The V end lost 7 bases, the J end lost 1 base, and 1 base lay between the germline ends. The CDR3 totals 10 residues. The CDR3 here is CASNNYGYTF. CDR3 sequence (DNA): TGTGCCAGCAATAACTATGGCTACACCTTC.

As concerns this clone: At one of its ends the junction is not consistent with the germline gene, which may arise from a read error. Other DNA sequences in the sample encode the same CDR3. The chain combines TRBV3-1 (or the pseudogene TRBV3-2) with TRBJ2-5; 11 nucleotides align to TRBD1. The germline CDR1 and CDR2 sequences are LGHDT and YNNKEL (reference sequence). CDR3 length: 17 amino acids. CDR3 sequence reads: CASSQDLDRGLSETQYF. The CDR3 bases are TGTGCTAGCAGCCAAGATCTGGACAGGGGGCTATCAGAGACCCAGTACTTC.

This rearrangement joins TRBV5-4 to TRBJ2-3; D unresolved. Germline assignment: CDR1 SGHNT and CDR2 YYREEE (reference sequence). This CDR3 spans 15 amino acids. Deletions cut 0 bases from V and 3 bases from J, with 11 bases between. The CDR3 loop is CASSLVPVDTDTQYF. The DNA of the CDR3 is TGTGCCAGCAGCTTGGTCCCGGTGGATACAGATACGCAGTATTTT.

This clone was picked up one time. The chain combines TRBV27 with TRBJ2-1; a weak D match, TRBD2 (7 bases). Deletions cut 5 bases from V and 7 bases from J, with 18 bases between. The germline CDR1 and CDR2 sequences are MNHEY and SMNVEV (reference sequence). CDR3 length equals 15 residues. CDR3 region: CASSLRLAGVNEQFF. CDR3 nucleotides: TGTGCCAGCAGTCTACGACTAGCAGGGGTGAATGAGCAGTTCTTC.

The J gene is TRBJ2-1, the V gene TRBV7-3; 12 bases are a match to TRBD2. V shed 4 bases and J 7 bases; nucleotides not matched to a gene: 5. Germline-derived CDR1 and CDR2 are SGHTA and FQGTGA. The CDR3 consists of 15 residues. CDR3 loop: CASSYTSGRMNEQFF. The CDR3 region has the DNA TGTGCCAGCAGCTACACTAGCGGGAGGATGAATGAGCAGTTCTTC.

This chain connects TRBV5-6 to TRBJ1-5; unclear D gene. The germline CDR1 and CDR2 sequences are SGHDT and YYEEEE. The ends were cut back, 4 bases at V and 6 bases at J, with 20 bases in the middle. The CDR3 is 16 residues long. In DNA, the CDR3 is TGTGCCAGCAGCACCCGGGCGGGGAGTTTAGGTCAGCCCCAGCATTTT. Its protein product is CASSTRAGSLGQPQHF.

This chain joins TRBV27 and TRBJ2-7; D perhaps matches TRBD2 (5 bases). The CDR3 has 13 amino acids. Between the trimmed V and J ends, which lost 6 bases and 0 bases, there was a span of 9 bases. Germline CDR1 reads MNHEY; CDR2 reads SMNVEV (reference sequence). The CDR3 DNA sequence: TGTGCCAGCAGCCCTACTAGCTCCTACGAGCAGTACTTC. It is translated as CASSPTSSYEQYF.

This sequence joins TRBV7-6 and TRBJ2-1, with D possibly being TRBD2 (5 bases). The germline V and J ends were trimmed by 5 bases and 5 bases, with 16 bases remaining between them. The CDR3 sequence is 15 residues long. Germline V gene data show CDR1 as SGHVS and CDR2 as FNYEAQ. DNA for the CDR3: TGTGCCAGCAGCCCGGCCTCGGGGTCTCACAATGAGCAGTTCTTC. Encoded protein: CASSPASGSHNEQFF.

This chain links TRBV7-2 with TRBJ2-1, with 11 bases matching TRBD2. The CDR3 has 16 residues. Germline CDR1 reads SGHTA; CDR2 reads FQGNSA. The ends lost 2 bases at V and 2 bases at J; junction bases unmatched: 2. In DNA form, the CDR3 reads TGTGCCAGCAGCTTAACTAGCGGGAGTGCCTACAATGAGCAGTTCTTC. Residues: CASSLTSGSAYNEQFF.

J is TRBJ2-1 and V is TRBV19; D may be TRBD2 (5 bases). The CDR3 runs 17 residues. Germline CDR1 LNHDA, CDR2 SQIVND (reference sequence). V was pared by 6 bases and J by 0 bases, with 18 bases between. The CDR3 DNA follows: TGTGCCAGTAGCTTATCCCCACTAGTTAGCTCCTACAATGAGCAGTTCTTC. This encodes CASSLSPLVSSYNEQFF.